Here is one T cell receptor beta chain with its context. Its antigen specificity is not known. No base quality values were provided; no much bigger clone lies one nucleotide off. This record comes from a study of regulatory T cells in long-lasting Graves disease listed by TCRdb under 2021. In the study overall: Antithyroid drugs had been taken for less than 3 months by newly diagnosed Graves' disease patients. Patients with persistent Graves' disease were compared with patients with newly diagnosed Graves' disease using TCR sequencing and RNA sequencing of peripheral blood. The study was registered as a clinical trial and conducted in China. TCR sequencing covered roughly 13 persistent and approximately 20 newly diagnosed Graves' disease patients, 33 samples in total.

Study-wide conclusions, independent of this receptor: Persistent Graves' disease patients showed lower TCR Shannon entropy and fewer highly expanded clones than newly diagnosed patients, suggesting clonal expansion. Persistent disease showed preferential use of TRBV28, TRBJ1-2 and TRBJ2-5, whereas newly diagnosed disease favored TRBV20-1 and TRBJ2-1. Sequencing and analysis were restricted to the TCR beta chain. The small sample size was acknowledged by the authors as a limitation that may reduce accuracy. The study examined only peripheral blood because the primary lesion, thyroid tissue, could not be accessed. More public clonotypes were shared among persistent patients (under 3,000) than among newly diagnosed patients (roughly 1,000).

The cysteine opens and the phenylalanine closes a CDR3 of 14 amino acids. Solely the CDR3 DNA is kept, with 42 bases framed from the first base. From a lookup of the germline V gene, CDR1 and CDR2 are KGHSH and LQKENI. The trim is 2 bases for V and 6 bases for J, with a gap of 10 bases between the germline ends. What the time point label conveys for this sample: newly diagnosed GD, antithyroid drugs for less than 3 months. RNA was extracted from PBMCs in TRIzol for both TCR sequencing and RNA sequencing. The diagnosis of Graves' disease followed American Thyroid Association guidelines. The patients came from an endocrinology department in Xi'an, China. Each patient gave 7 to 9.5 milliliters of peripheral blood, collected in an EDTA anticoagulant tube. PBMCs were isolated by Ficoll Paque Plus density gradient separation without further T cell sorting. An Agilent 2100 Bioanalyzer and agarose gel were used to assess RNA quality, and a NanoDrop 2000 was used to measure RNA concentration.

Receptor libraries were prepared by multiplex PCR. Sequencing instrument: Illumina HiSeq 4000. iRepertoire HTBI primers and Arm-PCR amplification of CDR3 regions were used to construct TCR beta libraries. Before sequencing, the PCR products underwent gel purification. The study's own analysis went as follows. Gene usage analysis of CDR3 amino acid clonotypes used the 50 to 70 TRBV and around 14 TRBJ segments found across samples. COPE and FqMerger were used to merge the filtered high-quality paired reads into contigs. BLAST was used to align contigs to the IMGT TRBV, TRBD and TRBJ reference genes, and CDR3 was defined following IMGT. Any clonotype with a frequency above 0.1% was classified as a highly expanded clone. Shannon entropy served as the measure of repertoire diversity, while the Gini coefficient captured V-J evenness. Clonotypes shared by more than one individual were considered public. TCRdb passed the public sequencing reads through fastp at Q25 and MiXCR, retaining productive beta sequences. Every distinct CDR3 protein forms one entry, paired with its most common genes and DNA. V and J calls and clone size were set by TCRdb, not the authors. This sample holds 540,000 or so distinct CDR3 sequences; about 13% were observed only once. Clones ranked in the top ten supply under 10% of the sample.

The same specimen was also included in a second study, on T cells in Graves' hyperthyroidism and ophthalmopathy. That second report states: Stable Graves' hyperthyroidism was defined as the absence of progression to ophthalmopathy over 18 months of follow-up. Hyperthyroidism patients were newly diagnosed, with disease duration under 2 months, and aged 18 to 65 years. Any patient with an uncontrolled infection, another autoimmune disease, pregnancy or lactation was excluded. Diagnoses were established on the basis of clinical symptoms, serum thyroxine and TRAb, thyroid ultrasound, and orbital computed tomography. A first-round RT-PCR of the TCR CDR3 used the HTBI primer set with the Qiagen OneStep RT-PCR kit. Most expanded thyroid clonotypes (frequency above 0.001) were also detected in blood, suggesting blood repertoires may reflect thyroid immune responses. In cross-validation, a model built on a 13 V-J signature told ophthalmopathy apart from stable hyperthyroidism with 85% to 90% sensitivity and approximately 81% specificity, and in testing the same model reached 80%/75%. In validation, the model predicted progression to ophthalmopathy a median of roughly 6.2 months before onset, with about 70% sensitivity and 72.22% specificity. To identify distinguishing TCR V-J signatures, a discovery cohort of roughly 100 patients was used, comprising 40 to 45 with Graves' ophthalmopathy and around 60 with stable Graves' hyperthyroidism. Prospective prediction of ophthalmopathy was tested in an independent validation cohort consisting of 18 hyperthyroidism patients and 17 patients who later progressed to ophthalmopathy. The 100 or so discovery patients were divided at random into training and test sets in a 7:3 ratio. The study also compared thyroid tissue and blood T-cell repertoires from five or six Graves' hyperthyroidism patients. Following sampling, methimazole starting at 30 mg daily was given to hyperthyroidism patients, and high-dose intravenous methylprednisolone was given to ophthalmopathy patients. Libraries were constructed in a second round of multiplex PCR, after which size selection and purification were performed. Libraries were sequenced paired-end with 100 bp reads on an Illumina HiSeq2000. SOAPnuke was used to process the raw data, with reads discarded if the reads contained adapters or uncalled bases, had a mean Phred below 15, or lacked an exact constant-primer or identifier match. High-quality paired reads were merged with COPE v1.2.5, and unique nucleotide sequences were defined as clonotypes. MiTCR v1.1 was used to align clonotypes to the IMGT TRBV, TRBD and TRBJ reference segments. Only V-J combinations with frequency above 0.0001, covering 99% to 99.2% of repertoires, were analysed. A TCS score was defined as the ratio of F50 (clonal expansion) to E x V (chaos), with BLOSUM62-based TCRdist applied between CDR3 peptides within each V-J. Welch's t-statistics and random forest reduced fewer than 550 V-J features to fewer than 15, which were used in a naive Bayes classifier (R e1071). No statistical method was used to set the sample size in advance, and investigators knew the group allocation. According to the paper, TCR Vbeta CDR3 sequencing was carried out on some 140 peripheral blood samples, which came from 40 to 45 ophthalmopathy, around 75 hyperthyroidism and 17 progressor patients.

The V and J segments used are TRBV18 and TRBJ1-4, with no confident D gene call. This sample comprised peripheral blood mononuclear cells (PBMCs), obtained at new diagnosis, from a patient treated with antithyroid drugs. The clonotype comes from a man aged 30-40 years with Graves disease. Donor details come from another sample of the same person, matched by shared clones. The base sequence is TGTGCCAGCTCACCAGATCGTTCTCATGAAAAACTGTTTTTT. Its amino acids are CASSPDRSHEKLFF. Extended through the reference TRBV18 and TRBJ1-4 proteins, this CDR3 yields the full variable domain: NAGVMQNPRHLVRRRGQEARLRCSPMKGHSHVYWYRQLPEEGLKFMVYLQKENIIDESGMPKERFSAEFPKEGPSILRIQQVVRGDSAAYFCASSPDRSHEKLFFGSGTQLSVL.